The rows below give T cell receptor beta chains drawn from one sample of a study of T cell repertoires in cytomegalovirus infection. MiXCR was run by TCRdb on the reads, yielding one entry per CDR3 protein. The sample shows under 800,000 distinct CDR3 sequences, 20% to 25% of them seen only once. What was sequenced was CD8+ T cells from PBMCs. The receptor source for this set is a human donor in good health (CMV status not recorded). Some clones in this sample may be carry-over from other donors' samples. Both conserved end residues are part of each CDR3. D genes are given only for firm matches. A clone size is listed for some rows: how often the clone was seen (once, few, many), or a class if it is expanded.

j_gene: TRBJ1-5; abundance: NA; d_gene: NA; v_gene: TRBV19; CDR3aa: CASSIGGGTQPQHF; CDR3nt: TGTGCCAGTAGTATAGGGGGAGGCACTCAGCCCCAGCATTTT
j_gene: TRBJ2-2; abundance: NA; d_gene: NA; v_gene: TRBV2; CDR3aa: CASSASIATGELFF; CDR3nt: TGTGCCAGCAGTGCTTCGATCGCCACCGGGGAGCTGTTTTTT
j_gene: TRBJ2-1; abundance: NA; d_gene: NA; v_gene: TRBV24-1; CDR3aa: CATSDLSPPYNEQFF; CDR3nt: TGTGCCACCAGTGATTTGAGTCCCCCCTACAATGAGCAGTTCTTC
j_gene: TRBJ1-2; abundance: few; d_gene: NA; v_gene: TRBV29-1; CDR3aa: CSVEWGRDGYTF; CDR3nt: TGCAGCGTTGAATGGGGGAGGGATGGCTACACCTTC
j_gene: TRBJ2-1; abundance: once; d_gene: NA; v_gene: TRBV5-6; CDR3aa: CASSLPPPGNEQFF; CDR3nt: TGTGCCAGCAGCCTTCCCCCCCCGGGCAATGAGCAGTTCTTC
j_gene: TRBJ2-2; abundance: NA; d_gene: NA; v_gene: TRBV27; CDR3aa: CASRDSRYGELFF; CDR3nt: TGTGCCAGCAGGGACAGTCGGTACGGGGAGCTGTTTTTT
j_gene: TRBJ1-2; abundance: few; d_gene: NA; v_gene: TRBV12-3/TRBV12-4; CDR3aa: CASSFGLRFNYGYTF; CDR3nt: TGTGCCAGCAGTTTCGGACTGAGATTTAACTATGGCTACACCTTC
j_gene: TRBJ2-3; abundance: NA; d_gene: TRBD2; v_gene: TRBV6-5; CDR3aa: CASSPSGGAWDTQYF; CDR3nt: TGTGCCAGCAGCCCTAGCGGGGGGGCCTGGGATACGCAGTATTTT
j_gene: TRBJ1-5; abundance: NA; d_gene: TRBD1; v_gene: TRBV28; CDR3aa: CASSPPWTGYSNQPQHF; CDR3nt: TGTGCCAGCAGTCCTCCATGGACAGGGTATAGCAATCAGCCCCAGCATTTT
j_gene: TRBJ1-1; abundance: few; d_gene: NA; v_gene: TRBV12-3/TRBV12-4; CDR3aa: CASSWEKTTNTEAFF; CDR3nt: TGTGCCAGCAGCTGGGAGAAGACGACGAACACTGAAGCTTTCTTT
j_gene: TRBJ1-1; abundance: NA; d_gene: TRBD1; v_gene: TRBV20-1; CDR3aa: CSARRQGSFEAFF; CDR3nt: TGCAGTGCTAGGAGACAGGGATCTTTTGAAGCTTTCTTT
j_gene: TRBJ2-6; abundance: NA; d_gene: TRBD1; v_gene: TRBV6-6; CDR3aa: CVSSYVYSDRDRDLIGANVLTF; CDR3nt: TGTGTCAGCAGTTACGTCTATTCCGACCGGGACAGGGATTTGATTGGGGCCAACGTCCTGACTTTC
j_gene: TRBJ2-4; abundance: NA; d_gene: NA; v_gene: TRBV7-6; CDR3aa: CASSIPGQENIQYF; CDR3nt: TGTGCCAGCAGCATCCCGGGACAAGAAAACATTCAGTACTTC
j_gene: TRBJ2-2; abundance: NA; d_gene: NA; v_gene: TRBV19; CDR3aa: CASSIGVSWNTGELFF; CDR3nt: TGTGCCAGTAGTATAGGCGTCAGTTGGAACACCGGGGAGCTGTTTTTT
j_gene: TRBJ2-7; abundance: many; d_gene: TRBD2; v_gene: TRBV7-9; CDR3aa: CASSPGSGVPGHEQYF; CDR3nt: TGTGCCAGCAGCCCTGGTAGCGGGGTTCCGGGGCACGAGCAGTACTTC